The next 9 T cell receptor beta chains were all read from a single sample in a study of blood T cell repertoires in COVID-19. The method was immunoSEQ multiplex PCR; TCRdb's version includes in-frame clones alone and lacks a portion of them. The sample holds about 280,000 clones, 65% to 90% seen once. Specimen: peripheral blood. The receptors originated from a man aged 45-60 years with active or convalescent COVID-19.

The rearrangement uses TRBV29-1 and TRBJ2-1; TRBD2 agrees at 10 bases. Germline V gives CDR1 SQVTM, CDR2 ANQGSEA. V trimming: 3 bases; J trimming: 11 bases; junction bases outside the gene matches: 7. This CDR3 region has 13 residues. The CDR3: CSVDPTSGLKQFF. CDR3 DNA: TGCAGCGTTGACCCGACTAGCGGGCTAAAGCAGTTCTTC.

The chain joins TRBV24-1 to TRBJ2-7; TRBD2 matches 7 bases. CDR1 is KGHDR, CDR2 SFDVKD, per germline. V lost 9 bases and J lost 0; bases outside the gene matches: 1. This CDR3 region has 12 residues. CDR3 in DNA: TGTGCCACCGGGGGGGACTCCTACGAGCAGTACTTC. It is translated as CATGGDSYEQYF.

The genes are TRBV7-2 and TRBJ1-5; TRBD1 aligns across 8 bases. J was trimmed by 1 base and V by 2 bases; bases with no gene match: 4. In germline, CDR1 is SGHTA, CDR2 FQGNSA. This CDR3 has 16 residues. The CDR3 sequence: CASSLSTGGSNQPQHF. DNA of the CDR3: TGTGCCAGCAGCTTATCCACAGGGGGGAGCAATCAGCCCCAGCATTTT.

The V gene is TRBV27, the J gene TRBJ2-3, with D maybe TRBD2 (6 bases). Per germline, CDR1 MNHEY and CDR2 SMNVEV (reference sequence). The CDR3 consists of 16 residues. Trimming took 5 bases from V and 3 from J, leaving 18 bases between them. The CDR3 coding sequence is TGTGCCAGCAGTCCGATAGGAGGGATCGGAACAGATACGCAGTATTTT. Translation gives CASSPIGGIGTDTQYF.

This rearrangement joins TRBV19 to TRBJ2-6; D not resolved. Deletions cut 7 bases from V and 4 bases from J, with 8 bases between. Germline values: CDR1 LNHDA, CDR2 SQIVND (reference sequence). The CDR3 is made up of 13 amino acids. The CDR3 coding sequence is TGTGCCAGTACCACATTGGGGGCCAACGTCCTGACTTTC. Residues: CASTTLGANVLTF. Based on the CDR3 plus reference TRBV19 and TRBJ2-6, the full variable domain is DGGITQSPKYLFRKEGQNVTLSCEQNLNHDAMYWYRQDPGQGLRLIYYSQIVNDFQKGDIAEGYSVSREKKESFPLTVTSAQKNPTAFYLCASTTLGANVLTFGAGSRLTVL.

This rearrangement joins TRBV4-1 to TRBJ2-5; weak D call: TRBD1 (6 bases). Germline CDR1 reads MGHRA; CDR2 reads YSYEKL. Deletions cut 1 base from V and 5 bases from J, with 11 bases between. This CDR3 comprises 14 residues. The CDR3 region has the DNA TGCGCCAGCAGCCAAGCAGGGGTGAGCGAGACCCAGTACTTC. Translating it yields CASSQAGVSETQYF.

V usage is TRBV4-1 and J usage is TRBJ1-6; D unresolved. The CDR3 runs to 19 residues. Germline V gene lookup returns CDR1 MGHRA and CDR2 YSYEKL. Trimming removed 0 bases at V and 0 bases at J, with 15 bases between. The CDR3 coding sequence is TGCGCCAGCAGCCAAGATCTAGGCAGTCCGAGCTCCTATAATTCACCCCTCCACTTT. Translated: CASSQDLGSPSSYNSPLHF.

The rearrangement uses TRBV6-2 or TRBV6-3 and TRBJ1-3, with a possible D match to TRBD1 (5 bases). V shed 2 bases and J shed 2 bases, with 10 bases lying between them. CDR1 and CDR2 (germline): MNHEY, SVGEGT. This CDR3 spans 15 amino acids. This CDR3 is CASSYHRQPGNTIYF. CDR3 nucleotide sequence: TGTGCCAGCAGTTACCATCGACAGCCTGGAAACACCATATATTTT.

Here the CDR3 reads CASSPTGSEGLFF. The CDR3, as DNA: TGTGCCAGCAGCCCAACAGGGTCGGAAGGACTGTTTTTT. The J gene is TRBJ1-4, the V gene TRBV6-5, with D tentatively TRBD1 (6 bases). The CDR3 extends over 13 amino acids. V was trimmed by 6 bases and J by 13 bases, leaving 18 bases between them. Germline assignment: CDR1 MNHEY and CDR2 SVGAGI.